This TCR beta chain was recovered during a study of metastatic and nonmetastatic thyroid tumors. Background on the study: Patients with malignant and benign thyroid disease provided blood and tumor or nodule tissue, whose repertoires were compared. Study results and limitations: In blood and tumor, TCR beta diversity was reportedly significantly higher in malignant thyroid tumors than in benign nodules.

Study processing details: The study took CDR3 differences across clinicopathological groups and made a distant-metastasis classifier for papillary thyroid cancer from them. From the PCR reads, TCRdb re-called clones with MiXCR. The V and J calls follow TCRdb's processing rather than the paper's. The data hold more than 40,000 clones, with 28% observed a single time. This clone was detected many times. No antigen is known for it. Distinct nucleotide sequences in the sample also encode this CDR3. The CDR3 loop spans 14 amino acids. The germline V gene has CDR1 KGHDR and CDR2 SFDVKD. J gave up 1 base and V 3 bases, and 1 base lay outside the gene matches. No patient had received any treatment before thyroid surgery.

This receptor was obtained from a male donor with papillary thyroid cancer or a benign thyroid nodule (not recorded which). Some clones in this sample may be carry-over from other donors' samples. The chain is built from TRBV24-1 and TRBJ2-5, with 7 positions matching TRBD1. The specimen sequenced was blood. CDR3 amino acids: CATSDRDSQETQYF. The CDR3 coding sequence is TGTGCCACCAGTGATCGGGACAGCCAAGAGACCCAGTACTTC.